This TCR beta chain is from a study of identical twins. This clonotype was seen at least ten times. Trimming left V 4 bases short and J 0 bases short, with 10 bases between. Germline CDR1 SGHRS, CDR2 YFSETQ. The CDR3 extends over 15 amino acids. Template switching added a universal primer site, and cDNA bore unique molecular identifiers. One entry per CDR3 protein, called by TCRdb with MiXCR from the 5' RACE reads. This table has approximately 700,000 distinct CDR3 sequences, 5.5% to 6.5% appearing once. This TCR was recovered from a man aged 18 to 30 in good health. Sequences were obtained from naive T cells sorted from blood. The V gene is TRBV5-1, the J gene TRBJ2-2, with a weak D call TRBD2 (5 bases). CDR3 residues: CASSVSVANTGELFF. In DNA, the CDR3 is TGCGCCAGCAGCGTTAGCGTCGCGAACACCGGGGAGCTGTTTTTT.